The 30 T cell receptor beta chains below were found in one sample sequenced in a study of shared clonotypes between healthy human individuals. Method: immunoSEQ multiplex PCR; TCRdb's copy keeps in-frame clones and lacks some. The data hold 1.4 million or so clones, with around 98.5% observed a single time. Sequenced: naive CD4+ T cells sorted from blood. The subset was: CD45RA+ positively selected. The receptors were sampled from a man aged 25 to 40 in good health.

This CDR3 reads CASSPFSVAGEREQYF. The CDR3 nucleotides are TGTGCCAGCAGCCCATTCTCGGTAGCGGGAGAACGCGAGCAGTACTTC. This chain uses TRBV27 with TRBJ2-7; 9 bases are a match to TRBD2. Trimming removed 6 bases from V and 6 bases from J; junction bases left unmatched: 15. The CDR3 extends over 16 amino acids. Germline values: CDR1 MNHEY, CDR2 SMNVEV (reference sequence).

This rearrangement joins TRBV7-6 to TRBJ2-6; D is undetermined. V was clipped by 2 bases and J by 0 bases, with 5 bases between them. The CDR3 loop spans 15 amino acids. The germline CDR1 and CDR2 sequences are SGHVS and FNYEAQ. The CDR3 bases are TGTGCCAGCAGCTTAACAGACTCTGGGGCCAACGTCCTGACTTTC. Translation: CASSLTDSGANVLTF. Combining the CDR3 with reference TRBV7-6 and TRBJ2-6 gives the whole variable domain GAGVSQSPRYKVTKRGQDVALRCDPISGHVSLYWYRQALGQGPEFLTYFNYEAQQDKSGLPNDRFSAERPEGSISTLTIQRTEQRDSAMYRCASSLTDSGANVLTFGAGSRLTVL.

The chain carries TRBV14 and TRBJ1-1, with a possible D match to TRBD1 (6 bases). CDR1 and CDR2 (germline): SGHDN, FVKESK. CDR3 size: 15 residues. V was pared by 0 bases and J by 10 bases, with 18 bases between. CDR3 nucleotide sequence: TGTGCCAGCAGCCAAGAGTACCGGGACACCCGCGGAGCTTTCTTT. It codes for CASSQEYRDTRGAFF.

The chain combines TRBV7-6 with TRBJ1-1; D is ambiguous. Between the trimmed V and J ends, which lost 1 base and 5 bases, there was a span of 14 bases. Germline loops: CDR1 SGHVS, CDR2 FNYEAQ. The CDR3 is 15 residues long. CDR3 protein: CASSLGPGVGTEAFF. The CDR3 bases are TGTGCCAGCAGCTTAGGGCCCGGGGTCGGGACTGAAGCTTTCTTT.

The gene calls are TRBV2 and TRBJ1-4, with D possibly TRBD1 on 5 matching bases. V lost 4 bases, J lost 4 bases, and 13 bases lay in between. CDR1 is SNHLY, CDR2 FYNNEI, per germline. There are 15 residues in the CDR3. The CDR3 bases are TGTGCCAGCAGTGCTACCGGGACGTATAATGAAAAACTGTTTTTT. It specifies CASSATGTYNEKLFF.

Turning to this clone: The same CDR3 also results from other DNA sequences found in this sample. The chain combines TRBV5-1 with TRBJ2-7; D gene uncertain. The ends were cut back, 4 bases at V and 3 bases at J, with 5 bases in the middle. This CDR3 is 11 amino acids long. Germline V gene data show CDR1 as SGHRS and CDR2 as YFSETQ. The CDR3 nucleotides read TGCGCCAGCAGCCTCAACTACGAGCAGTACTTC. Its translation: CASSLNYEQYF.

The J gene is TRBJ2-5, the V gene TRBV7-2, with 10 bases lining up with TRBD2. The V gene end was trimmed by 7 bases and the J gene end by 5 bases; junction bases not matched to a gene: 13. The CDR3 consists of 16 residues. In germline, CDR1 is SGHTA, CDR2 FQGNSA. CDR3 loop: CASMGPRTSGRETQYF. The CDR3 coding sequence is TGTGCCAGCATGGGGCCAAGGACTAGCGGACGGGAGACCCAGTACTTC.

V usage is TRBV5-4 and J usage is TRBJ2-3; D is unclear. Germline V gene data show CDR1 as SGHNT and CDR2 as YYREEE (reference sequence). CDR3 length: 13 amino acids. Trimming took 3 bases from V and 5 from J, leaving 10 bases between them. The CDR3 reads CASSSELQDTQYF. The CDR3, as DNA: TGTGCCAGCAGCTCTGAATTGCAAGATACGCAGTATTTT.

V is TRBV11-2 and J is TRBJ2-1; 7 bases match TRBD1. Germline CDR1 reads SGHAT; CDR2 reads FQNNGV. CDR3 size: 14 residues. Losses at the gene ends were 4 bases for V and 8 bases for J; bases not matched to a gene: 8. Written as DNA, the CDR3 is TGTGCCAGCAGCTCAACTACAGGGGTTGATGAGCAGTTCTTC. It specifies CASSSTTGVDEQFF.

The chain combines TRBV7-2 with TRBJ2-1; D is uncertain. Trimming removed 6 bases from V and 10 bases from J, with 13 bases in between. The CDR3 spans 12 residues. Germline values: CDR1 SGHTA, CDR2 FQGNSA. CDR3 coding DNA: TGTGCCAGCAGTAAACCTATCCCGGAGCAGTTCTTC. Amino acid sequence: CASSKPIPEQFF.

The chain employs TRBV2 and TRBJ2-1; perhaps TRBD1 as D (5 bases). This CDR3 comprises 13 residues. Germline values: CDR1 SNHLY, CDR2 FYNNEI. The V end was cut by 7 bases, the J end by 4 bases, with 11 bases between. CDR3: CASKGPIYNEQFF. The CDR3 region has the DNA TGTGCCAGCAAGGGGCCCATTTACAATGAGCAGTTCTTC.

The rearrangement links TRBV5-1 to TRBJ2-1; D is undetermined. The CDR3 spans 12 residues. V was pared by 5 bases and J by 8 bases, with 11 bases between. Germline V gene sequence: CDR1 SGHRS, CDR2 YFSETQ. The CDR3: CASSPAGHEQFF. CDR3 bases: TGCGCCAGCAGTCCGGCTGGGCATGAGCAGTTCTTC.

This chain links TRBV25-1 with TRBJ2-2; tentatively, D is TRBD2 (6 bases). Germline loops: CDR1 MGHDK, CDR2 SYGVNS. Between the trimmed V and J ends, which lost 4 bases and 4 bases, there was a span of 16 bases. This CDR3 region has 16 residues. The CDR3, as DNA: TGTGCCAGCAGTGTGGGAGGAGCTGAGGGCACCGGGGAGCTGTTTTTT. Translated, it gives CASSVGGAEGTGELFF.

The CDR3 DNA reads as TGTGCCAGCAGCGCGGGCCGAGCTCTACAGCCGGGTCAGGGCTACACCTTC. Protein sequence: CASSAGRALQPGQGYTF. This rearrangement joins TRBV7-2 to TRBJ1-2, with D hard to call. CDR1 SGHTA and CDR2 FQGNSA come from the germline V gene. The CDR3 has 17 residues. Trimming stripped 5 bases from V and 8 bases from J, with 27 bases between.

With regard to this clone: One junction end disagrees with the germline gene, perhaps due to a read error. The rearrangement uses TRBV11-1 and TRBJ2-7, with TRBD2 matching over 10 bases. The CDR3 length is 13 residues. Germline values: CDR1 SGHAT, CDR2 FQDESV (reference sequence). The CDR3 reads CASRLAGGYEQYF. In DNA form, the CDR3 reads TGTGCCAGCAGATTAGCGGGAGGCTACGAGCAGTACTTC.

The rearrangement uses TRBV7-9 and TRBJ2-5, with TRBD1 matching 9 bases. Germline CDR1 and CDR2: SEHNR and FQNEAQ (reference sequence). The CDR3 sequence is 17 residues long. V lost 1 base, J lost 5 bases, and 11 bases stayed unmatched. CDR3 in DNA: TGTGCCAGCAGCTTAGGCGAACGGGACAGGGTGGGTGAGACCCAGTACTTC. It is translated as CASSLGERDRVGETQYF.

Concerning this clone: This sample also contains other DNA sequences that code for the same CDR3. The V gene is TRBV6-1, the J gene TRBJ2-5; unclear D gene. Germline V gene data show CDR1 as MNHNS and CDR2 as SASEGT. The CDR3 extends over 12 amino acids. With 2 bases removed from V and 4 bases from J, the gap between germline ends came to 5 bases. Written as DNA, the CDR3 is TGTGCCAGCAGTGAAACGGGAGAGACCCAGTACTTC. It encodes CASSETGETQYF.

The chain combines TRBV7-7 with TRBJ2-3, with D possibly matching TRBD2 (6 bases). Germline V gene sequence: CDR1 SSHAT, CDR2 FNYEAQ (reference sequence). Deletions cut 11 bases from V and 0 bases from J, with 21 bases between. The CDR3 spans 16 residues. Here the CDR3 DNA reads TGTGCCCTTAAAGACTCGGGAGACAGTAGCACAGATACGCAGTATTTT. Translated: CALKDSGDSSTDTQYF.

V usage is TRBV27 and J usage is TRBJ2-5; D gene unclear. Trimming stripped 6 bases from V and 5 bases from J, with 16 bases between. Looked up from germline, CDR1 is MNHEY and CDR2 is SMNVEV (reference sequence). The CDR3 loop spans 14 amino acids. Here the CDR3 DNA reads TGTGCCAGCAGAACCTCAGTACCACGGGAGACCCAGTACTTC. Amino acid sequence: CASRTSVPRETQYF.

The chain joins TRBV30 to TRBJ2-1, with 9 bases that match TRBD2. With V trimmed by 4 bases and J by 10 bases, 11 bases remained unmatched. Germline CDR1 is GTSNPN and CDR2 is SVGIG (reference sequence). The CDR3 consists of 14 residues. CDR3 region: CAWIGLAGIGEQFF. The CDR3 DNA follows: TGTGCCTGGATCGGCCTAGCGGGAATCGGGGAGCAGTTCTTC.

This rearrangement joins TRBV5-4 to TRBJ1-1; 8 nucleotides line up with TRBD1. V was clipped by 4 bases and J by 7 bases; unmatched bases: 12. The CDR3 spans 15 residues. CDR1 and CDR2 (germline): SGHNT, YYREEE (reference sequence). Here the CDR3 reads CASSRRGRGLGEAFF. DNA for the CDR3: TGTGCCAGCAGCCGGAGGGGCAGGGGGCTTGGTGAAGCTTTCTTT.

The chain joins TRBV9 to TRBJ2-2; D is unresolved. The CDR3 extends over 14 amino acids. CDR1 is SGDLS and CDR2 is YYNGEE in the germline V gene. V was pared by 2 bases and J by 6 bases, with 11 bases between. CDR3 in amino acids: CASSVRTQAGELFF. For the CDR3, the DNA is TGTGCCAGCAGCGTCCGTACGCAGGCCGGGGAGCTGTTTTTT.

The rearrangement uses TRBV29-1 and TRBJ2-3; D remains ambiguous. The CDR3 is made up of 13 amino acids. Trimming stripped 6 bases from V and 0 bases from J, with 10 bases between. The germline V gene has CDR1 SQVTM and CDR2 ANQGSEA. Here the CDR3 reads CSVETSSTDTQYF. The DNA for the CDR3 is TGCAGCGTGGAGACGTCCAGCACAGATACGCAGTATTTT.

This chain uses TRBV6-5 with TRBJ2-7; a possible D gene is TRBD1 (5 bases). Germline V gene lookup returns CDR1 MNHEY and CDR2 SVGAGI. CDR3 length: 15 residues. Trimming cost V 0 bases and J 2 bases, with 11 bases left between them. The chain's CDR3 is CASSYSGRAAYEQYF. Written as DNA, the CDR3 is TGTGCCAGCAGTTACTCAGGCAGGGCGGCCTACGAGCAGTACTTC.

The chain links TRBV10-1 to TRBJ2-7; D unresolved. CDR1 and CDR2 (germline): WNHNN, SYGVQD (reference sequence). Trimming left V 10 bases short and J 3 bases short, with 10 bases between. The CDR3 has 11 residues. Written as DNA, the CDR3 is TGCGCCATCCCCGGCGGCTACGAGCAGTACTTC. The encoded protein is CAIPGGYEQYF.

This CDR3 reads CASRADGEISSNQPQHF. The CDR3 nucleotides are TGTGCCAGCAGGGCCGATGGGGAAATATCGAGCAATCAGCCCCAGCATTTT. V gene TRBV7-8 combines with J gene TRBJ1-5; D gene uncertain. CDR1 is SGHVS and CDR2 is FQNEAQ in the germline V gene. Trimming removed 6 bases at V and 1 base at J, with 19 bases between. The CDR3 extends over 17 amino acids.

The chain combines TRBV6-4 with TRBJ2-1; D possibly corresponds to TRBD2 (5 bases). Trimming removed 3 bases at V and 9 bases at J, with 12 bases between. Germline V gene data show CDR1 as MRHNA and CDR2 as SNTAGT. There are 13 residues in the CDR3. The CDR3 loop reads CASSERLEGEQFF. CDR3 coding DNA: TGTGCCAGCAGTGAACGATTAGAGGGTGAGCAGTTCTTC.

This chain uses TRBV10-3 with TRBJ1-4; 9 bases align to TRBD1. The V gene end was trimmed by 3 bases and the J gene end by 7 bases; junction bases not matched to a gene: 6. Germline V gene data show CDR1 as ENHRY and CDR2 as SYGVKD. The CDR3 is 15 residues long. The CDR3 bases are TGTGCCATCAGTGAAGGGGACAGGGATAGTGAAAAACTGTTTTTT. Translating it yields CAISEGDRDSEKLFF.

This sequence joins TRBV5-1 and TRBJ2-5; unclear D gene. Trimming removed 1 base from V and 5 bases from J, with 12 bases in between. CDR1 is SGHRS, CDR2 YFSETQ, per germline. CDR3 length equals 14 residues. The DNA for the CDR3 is TGCGCCAGCAGCTTGACCCCTCTCGGGGAGACCCAGTACTTC. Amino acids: CASSLTPLGETQYF.

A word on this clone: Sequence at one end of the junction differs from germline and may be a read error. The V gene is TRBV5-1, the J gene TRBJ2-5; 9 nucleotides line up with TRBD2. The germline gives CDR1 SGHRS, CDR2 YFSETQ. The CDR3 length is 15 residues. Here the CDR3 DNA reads TGCGCCAGCAGCTTGGCCGGGACTAGCCAACAGACCCAGTACTTC. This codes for CASSLAGTSQQTQYF. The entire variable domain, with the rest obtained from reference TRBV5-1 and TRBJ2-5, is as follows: KAGVTQTPRYLIKTRGQQVTLSCSPISGHRSVSWYQQTPGQGLQFLFEYFSETQRNKGNFPGRFSGRQFSNSRSEMNVSTLELGDSALYLCASSLAGTSQQTQYFGPGTRLLVL.